The T cell receptor (beta chain) described here comes from a study of tumor and adjacent non-tumor tissue in lung cancer (dated by TCRdb to the late 2010s). About the full investigation: Of the cohort, roughly 12 patients had adenocarcinoma, 2 had squamous cell carcinoma and 1 had small cell lung cancer. Ages among the roughly 15 patients ranged from about 30 to 80 years, there were around ten men and 5 women, and disease was at TNM stage I to III. A total of around 130,000,000 productive TCRbeta reads were generated by sequencing, corresponding to an average of around 4 million reads per sample. Using bulk TCRbeta repertoires from under 17 lung cancer patients, the study set lung tumor tissue side by side with matched distant non-tumor lung tissue. TCRbeta CDR3 sequencing was performed on roughly 27 paired specimens, with one tumor sample and one normal lung sample collected per patient. Overall study results and their limits: Because peripheral blood was not sequenced, blood TCRbeta repertoires in the lung cancer patients of the study were not examined. Tumor tissue showed significantly higher TCR diversity (inverse Simpson) than normal lung tissue, at roughly 390 vs 170 (P = 0.0075, Mann-Whitney U test). Only roughly 14 patients were included in the cohort, and the need for larger samples and more detailed clinical data was noted by the authors. Neither the sequencing platform nor unique molecular identifiers are mentioned in the methods. Significantly higher TCR diversity was found in younger patients, and higher tumor TCR diversity was associated with shorter overall and disease-free survival. A significantly larger cumulative share of the repertoire was made up by the top 100 clones in normal lung than in tumor tissue.

Comments on this clonotype: What this receptor recognizes is not known. No per-base quality is available; no much larger clone lies one base away.

Libraries were prepared through multiplex PCR. Sequencing was performed on an Illumina HiSeq 2500. TCRbeta libraries were built by three rounds of nested PCR using primers (Table S4), following protocols modified from ARM-PCR. PCR products of 200-500 bp were gel-excised and purified with the QIAquick gel extraction kit before sequencing. Per the authors' processing: Trimmomatic was used to clean the reads, FLASH was used to merge the reads into complete CDR3 sequences, and MiTCR was used to assign the reads to V(D)J germline segments. Clonal diversity was computed as the inverse Simpson's index with VDJtools. In-frame sequences without a premature stop codon were defined as productive reads. TCRdb trimmed the raw reads at Q25, called clones with MiXCR and kept productive beta chains. Merged by CDR3 protein, the rows form single entries marked with the most common genes and DNA. For this entry, the V and J calls and clone size follow TCRdb and not the study's own pipeline. The sample table records tens of thousands of distinct CDR3 sequences; 60% to 65% of these occur just once. The top ten hold around a fifth of the sample.

RNA was isolated from bulk unsorted tissue, and RNA quality was assessed with a NanoDrop ND-1000 and an Agilent 2100. Distant non-tumor tissue taken more than 3 cm from the tumor edge was used as the normal lung sample. The donors were newly diagnosed lung cancer patients admitted for thoracic surgery in China from August to November 2014 who had not received prior chemotherapy. Patients with previous radiotherapy or chemotherapy, or with another concurrent cancer, were excluded from the study. Surgical tissue pieces of 1-2 cm3 were preserved in RNAlater solution and stored at -80 °C until use. Ends trimmed: V by 7 bases, J by 4 bases; bases unmatched to a gene: 4. According to the germline V gene, CDR1 reads MDHEN and CDR2 reads SYDVKM. Its CDR3 holds 14 amino acids, cysteine through phenylalanine. Just the 42-base CDR3 DNA is kept, in frame starting at base 1.

Recombination joined TRBV28 with TRBJ2-3, with 11 junctional bases fitting TRBD1. The origin of this receptor is a woman in her thirties or forties with non-small cell lung cancer. The sample taken for sequencing was distant non-tumor lung tissue. The CDR3 reads as follows: CASNTGQGADTQYF. The nucleotide sequence reads as follows: TGTGCCAGCAACACGGGACAGGGGGCAGATACGCAGTATTTT.